This T cell receptor beta chain was obtained from a study of graft-versus-host responses after intestinal transplantation. On the study more broadly: All recipients were given anti-thymocyte globulin induction, and tacrolimus and steroids were then administered for 2 to 4 years.

General study results and limits: High graft-versus-host to host-versus-graft clonal ratios were seen in allografts of patients with graft-donor T cell macrochimerism. Peak GvH clone levels in circulation were associated with early post-transplant HvG declines. GvH clones were identified in recipient marrow, with some first appearing in ileum or blood.

Generated by immunoSEQ multiplex PCR, the TCRdb table keeps only in-frame clones and is missing some. The sample lists more than 80,000 clones, 88% occurring once. Comment on this clone: What it binds is not known.

The V segment lost 0 bases and the J segment 10 bases; nucleotides outside the gene matches: 10. The CDR3 consists of 16 residues. Germline lookup yields CDR1 LGHNA and CDR2 YSLEER. Specimen: unstimulated CD4+ T cells sorted from spleen or lymph node cells, collected before transplant. The origin of this receptor is a human donor who was the organ donor for an intestinal transplant. The rearrangement joins TRBV4-3 to TRBJ1-4, with TRBD1 matching over 8 bases. The CDR3 DNA sequence: TGCGCCAGCAGCCAAGATCCATCCCAGGGGGCAAGAAAACTGTTTTTT. Translation gives CASSQDPSQGARKLFF.